These 24 T cell receptor beta chains share one sample of origin, sequenced in a study of blood T cell repertoires in COVID-19. TCRdb keeps only in-frame clones here, not all; method: immunoSEQ multiplex PCR. The sample holds some 130,000 clones, 70% to 85% seen once. The specimen sequenced was peripheral blood. The receptors come from a man aged 55 to 70 with acute or convalescent COVID-19.

J is TRBJ2-5 and V is TRBV5-8; TRBD2 is a possible D gene (6 bases). Germline CDR1 is SGHTS and CDR2 is YDEGEE. This CDR3 has 15 amino acids. Trimming cost V 2 bases and J 3 bases, with 14 bases left between them. The CDR3 reads CASSLGSGVKETQYF. As DNA, the CDR3 is TGTGCCAGCAGCTTAGGTTCGGGAGTCAAAGAGACCCAGTACTTC.

The chain links TRBV19 to TRBJ2-1; no definite D call. V was clipped by 5 bases and J by 10 bases, with 21 bases between them. Germline CDR1 reads LNHDA; CDR2 reads SQIVND (reference sequence). The length of the CDR3 is 15 residues. CDR3 DNA: TGTGCCAGTAGTGGTGTGGGCCGAGCTGATAAAGAGCAGTTCTTC. It encodes CASSGVGRADKEQFF.

The chain couples TRBV7-2 to TRBJ2-5, with 8 positions matching TRBD2. The germline CDR1 and CDR2 sequences are SGHTA and FQGNSA. Germline trimming cut 6 bases from V and 5 bases from J; bases unmatched to any gene: 8. This CDR3 has 14 amino acids. This CDR3 is CASSRGGRRETQYF. In DNA, the CDR3 is TGTGCCAGCAGTCGCGGGGGGCGCAGGGAGACCCAGTACTTC.

The rearrangement joins TRBV6-2 or TRBV6-3 to TRBJ2-7; 9 bases agree with TRBD1. CDR1 and CDR2 from the germline V gene are MNHEY and SVGEGT. This CDR3 is built from 15 residues. V shed 5 bases and J 3 bases; nucleotides not matched to a gene: 8. The DNA of the CDR3 is TGTGCCAGCAGTGGCCCGGGACAGGGCCTCTACGAGCAGTACTTC. This gives the protein CASSGPGQGLYEQYF.

J is TRBJ1-1 and V is TRBV18; D is unresolved. This CDR3 is 13 amino acids long. The germline gives CDR1 KGHSH, CDR2 LQKENI. V lost 3 bases, J lost 0 bases, and 5 bases lay in between. CDR3 residues: CASSPPVNTEAFF. CDR3 coding DNA: TGTGCCAGCTCACCCCCGGTGAACACTGAAGCTTTCTTT.

The V gene is TRBV7-3, the J gene TRBJ2-1; D not certain. This CDR3 is 13 amino acids long. Looked up from germline, CDR1 is SGHTA and CDR2 is FQGTGA. Trimming took off 2 bases at V and 5 bases at J, with 7 bases between the two ends. This CDR3 is CASSLGPNNEQFF. The CDR3 region has the DNA TGTGCCAGCAGCTTAGGGCCAAACAATGAGCAGTTCTTC. Complete variable domain (other parts from reference TRBV7-3 and TRBJ2-1): GAGVSQTPSNKVTEKGKYVELRCDPISGHTALYWYRQSLGQGPEFLIYFQGTGAADDSGLPNDRFFAVRPEGSVSTLKIQRTERGDSAVYLCASSLGPNNEQFFGPGTRLTVL.

V is TRBV5-1 and J is TRBJ2-2, with a weak D call TRBD2 (6 bases). V lost 0 bases and J 1 base, leaving 10 bases between the germline ends. CDR1 SGHRS and CDR2 YFSETQ come from the germline V gene. CDR3 size: 16 residues. In DNA form, the CDR3 reads TGCGCCAGCAGCTTGGGGGGACTCCAGAACACCGGGGAGCTGTTTTTT. This translates into CASSLGGLQNTGELFF.

V is TRBV28 and J is TRBJ2-7, with 7 nucleotides matching TRBD1. Germline V gene sequence: CDR1 MDHEN, CDR2 SYDVKM. Trimming removed 3 bases from V and 4 bases from J; junction bases left unmatched: 12. The CDR3 runs 16 residues. The CDR3 protein is CASSLPTGALYYEQYF. The CDR3 region has the DNA TGTGCCAGCAGTTTGCCAACAGGGGCTTTATATTACGAGCAGTACTTC.

This chain joins TRBV9 and TRBJ2-7; no firm D call. This CDR3 has 14 residues. Germline V lookup: CDR1 SGDLS, CDR2 YYNGEE. V shed 0 bases and J shed 2 bases, with 9 bases lying between them. DNA of the CDR3: TGTGCCAGCAGCGTAGGGAGAACCACCTACGAGCAGTACTTC. As protein: CASSVGRTTYEQYF.

The gene calls are TRBV28 and TRBJ2-5, with D possibly TRBD2 on 7 matching bases. V was pared by 4 bases and J by 5 bases, with 14 bases between. This CDR3 region has 14 residues. The germline V gene has CDR1 MDHEN and CDR2 SYDVKM. DNA of the CDR3: TGTGCCAGCAGTTCCTTCGGGGGGCGGGAGACCCAGTACTTC. As protein: CASSSFGGRETQYF.

The chain recombines TRBV4-2 with TRBJ2-7, with D possibly matching TRBD2 (6 bases). Germline V gene lookup returns CDR1 LGHNA and CDR2 YNFKEQ. This CDR3 has 16 amino acids. The ends were cut back, 1 base at V and 9 bases at J, with 22 bases in the middle. The CDR3 nucleotides are TGTGCCAGCAGCCAAGGGCCCGGGACTCAGGGTGACGGGCAGTACTTC. This translates into CASSQGPGTQGDGQYF.

This chain joins TRBV6-5 and TRBJ1-2; D unclear. This CDR3 comprises 13 residues. V lost 5 bases, J lost 2 bases, and 9 bases lay in between. Looked up from germline, CDR1 is MNHEY and CDR2 is SVGAGI. For the CDR3, the DNA is TGTGCCAGCAGTCGGCCGGGAAACTATGGCTACACCTTC. Translation gives CASSRPGNYGYTF.

This clone has a handful of counts. The chain recombines TRBV5-4 with TRBJ1-2; 11 bases agree with TRBD1. Germline lookup yields CDR1 SGHNT and CDR2 YYREEE (reference sequence). V dropped 6 bases and J dropped 8; count of bases not matched to a gene: 9. The CDR3 sequence is 14 residues long. The CDR3 reads CASTTGQGARGYTF. CDR3 nucleotides: TGTGCCAGCACTACTGGACAGGGGGCGAGGGGCTACACCTTC.

This chain uses TRBV7-3 with TRBJ1-3; TRBD1 agrees at 12 bases. The CDR3 has 16 amino acids. CDR1 is SGHTA, CDR2 FQGTGA, per germline. V gave up 5 bases and J gave up 8 bases; unmatched junction bases: 10. In DNA form, the CDR3 reads TGTGCCAGCAGCCCCACCGGGGGACAGGGGGCGGACACCATATATTTT. Encoded protein: CASSPTGGQGADTIYF.

The rearrangement links TRBV14 to TRBJ2-2; D is unresolved. The CDR3 consists of 14 residues. The V gene's germline CDR1 is SGHDN and CDR2 FVKESK. The V and J ends lost 4 bases and 2 bases respectively, with 8 bases between them. Written as DNA, the CDR3 is TGTGCCAGCAGCCCCTATGTTAACACCGGGGAGCTGTTTTTT. The encoded protein is CASSPYVNTGELFF.

The rearrangement joins TRBV27 to TRBJ2-3; 8 bases match TRBD2. The germline V gene has CDR1 MNHEY and CDR2 SMNVEV (reference sequence). This CDR3 is 16 amino acids long. The J segment lost 5 bases and the V segment lost 1 base, leaving 8 bases of the junction unmatched. The DNA of the CDR3 is TGTGCCAGCAGTTTATATGTAGGCGGGGGGAGAGATACGCAGTATTTT. Translated, it gives CASSLYVGGGRDTQYF.

V and J are TRBV5-4 and TRBJ2-3, with D possibly TRBD2 on 5 matching bases. With 4 bases removed from V and 6 bases from J, the gap between germline ends came to 12 bases. The CDR3 is 13 residues long. CDR1 and CDR2 (germline): SGHNT, YYREEE (reference sequence). In DNA form, the CDR3 reads TGTGCCAGCAGCCCGGGCGGGTCCGATACGCAGTATTTT. It encodes CASSPGGSDTQYF.

The chain has TRBV28 and TRBJ2-7; a possible D gene is TRBD1 (6 bases). The CDR3 has 12 residues. The ends were cut back, 5 bases at V and 6 bases at J, with 11 bases in the middle. Germline CDR1 MDHEN, CDR2 SYDVKM. The CDR3 region is CASSTNRVEQYF. The DNA of the CDR3 is TGTGCCAGCAGTACCAACAGGGTCGAGCAGTACTTC.

This chain links TRBV4-1 with TRBJ1-6; D perhaps matches TRBD1 (6 bases). The CDR3 spans 17 residues. The V end was cut by 0 bases, the J end by 10 bases, with 19 bases between. Germline-derived CDR1 and CDR2 are MGHRA and YSYEKL. CDR3 DNA: TGCGCCAGCAGCCAAGATCGGCGGGGGGCGCAAGGCTCACCCCTCCACTTT. Amino acids: CASSQDRRGAQGSPLHF.

The chain has TRBV19 and TRBJ1-1, with TRBD1 as a possible D gene (5 bases). The CDR3 length is 13 residues. V lost 7 bases and J lost 4, with 13 bases in between. CDR1 and CDR2 (germline): LNHDA, SQIVND (reference sequence). CDR3 nucleotide sequence: TGTGCCAGTACCATGGGAGGGGTCACTGAAGCTTTCTTT. Translating it yields CASTMGGVTEAFF.

The CDR3 loop reads CASSEGGGSQPQHF. DNA of the CDR3: TGTGCCAGCAGTGAAGGTGGAGGGAGTCAGCCCCAGCATTTT. The V gene is TRBV2, the J gene TRBJ1-5; D is unclear. V was clipped by 1 base and J by 6 bases, with 10 bases between them. CDR1 SNHLY and CDR2 FYNNEI come from the germline V gene. The CDR3 loop spans 14 amino acids.

This sequence joins TRBV25-1 and TRBJ2-5, with a possible D match to TRBD1 (7 bases). The V gene lost 8 bases and the J gene lost 0 bases, with 16 bases spanning the gap. The germline CDR1 and CDR2 sequences are MGHDK and SYGVNS. The CDR3 loop spans 15 amino acids. The CDR3, as DNA: TGTGCCAGCCGTAGAGCAGGGGGGTACCAAGAGACCCAGTACTTC. Translated, it gives CASRRAGGYQETQYF.

The chain recombines TRBV5-5 with TRBJ1-2; D possibly corresponds to TRBD1 (6 bases). V shed 0 bases and J shed 3 bases, with 12 bases lying between them. CDR3 size: 15 residues. The V gene's germline CDR1 is SGHKS and CDR2 YYEKEE (reference sequence). The CDR3 DNA reads TGTGCCAGCAGCTTGGGGCTGGGACACTACTATGGCTACACCTTC. It yields the protein CASSLGLGHYYGYTF.

The gene calls are TRBV3-1 (or the pseudogene TRBV3-2) and TRBJ2-4, with no clear D. The CDR3 is 12 amino acids. V lost 4 bases and J lost 6, with 7 bases in between. The germline V gene encodes CDR1 LGHDT and CDR2 YNNKEL (reference sequence). The CDR3 here is CASSLNRNIQYF. DNA for the CDR3: TGTGCCAGCAGCCTTAACAGAAACATTCAGTACTTC.